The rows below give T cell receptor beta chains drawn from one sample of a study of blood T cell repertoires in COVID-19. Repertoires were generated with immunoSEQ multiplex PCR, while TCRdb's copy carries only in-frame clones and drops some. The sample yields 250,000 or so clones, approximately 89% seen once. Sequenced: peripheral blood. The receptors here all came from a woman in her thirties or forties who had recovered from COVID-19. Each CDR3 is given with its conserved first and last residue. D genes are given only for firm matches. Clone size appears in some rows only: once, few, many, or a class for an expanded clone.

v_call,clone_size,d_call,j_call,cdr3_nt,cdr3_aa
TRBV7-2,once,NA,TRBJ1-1,TGTGCCAGCAGCAAGGACGGAGGGAACACTGAAGCTTTCTTT,CASSKDGGNTEAFF
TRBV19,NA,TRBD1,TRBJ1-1,TGTGCCAGTAGGGCAGACAGGGCTGGGACTGAAGCTTTCTTT,CASRADRAGTEAFF
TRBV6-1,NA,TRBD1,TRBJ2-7,TGTGCCAGCAGTGAGTCGGGACAGAGCTCCTACGAGCAGTACTTC,CASSESGQSSYEQYF
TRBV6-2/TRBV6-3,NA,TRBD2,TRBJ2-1,TGTGCCAGCAGTCAAAGTGGGACTAGAGGTTACAATGAGCAGTTCTTC,CASSQSGTRGYNEQFF
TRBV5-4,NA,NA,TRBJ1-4,TGTGCCAGCACCGGCAGGTTCGAAAAACTGTTTTTT,CASTGRFEKLFF
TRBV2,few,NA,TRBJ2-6,TGTGCCAGACAAGTCGATGGTTACTCTGGGGCCAACGTCCTGACTTTC,CARQVDGYSGANVLTF
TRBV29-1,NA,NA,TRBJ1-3,TGCAGCGTGTCGGGAATGGGAAACACCATATATTTT,CSVSGMGNTIYF
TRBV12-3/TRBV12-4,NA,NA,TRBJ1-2,TGTGCCAGCAGTCTCGCGGGTTCTGATGGCTACACCTTC,CASSLAGSDGYTF
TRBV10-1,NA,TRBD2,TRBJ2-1,TGCGCCAGCAGTGACCCGGGACTAGCGGGAAACAATGAGCAGTTCTTC,CASSDPGLAGNNEQFF
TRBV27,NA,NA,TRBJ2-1,TGTGCCAGCAGTTGGAAGCGAAGCGATGAGCAGTTCTTC,CASSWKRSDEQFF
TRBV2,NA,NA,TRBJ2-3,TGTGCCAGCAATAACAAGACTAGCACAGATACGCAGTATTTT,CASNNKTSTDTQYF
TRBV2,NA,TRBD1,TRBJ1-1,TGTGCCAGCACCCCGACAGGGCTTTTCACTGAAGCTTTCTTT,CASTPTGLFTEAFF
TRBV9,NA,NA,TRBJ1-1,TGTGCCAGCAGCGTAGGAGGGAGCACTGAAGCTTTCTTT,CASSVGGSTEAFF
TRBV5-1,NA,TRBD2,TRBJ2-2,TGCGCCAGCAGCTTGGAAGGACTAGCAAGAAACACCGGGGAGCTGTTTTTT,CASSLEGLARNTGELFF
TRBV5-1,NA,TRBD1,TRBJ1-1,TGCGCCAGCATCCGTACAGGACAGGATCCCGCTGAAGCTTTCTTT,CASIRTGQDPAEAFF
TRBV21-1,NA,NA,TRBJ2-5,TGTGCCAGCAGCAGTCAGGGACAGGGGAAAGAGACCCAGTACTTC,CASSSQGQGKETQYF
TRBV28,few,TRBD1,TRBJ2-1,TGTGCCAGCAGTGCCCGGACAGGGGGGTACAATGAGCAGTTCTTC,CASSARTGGYNEQFF
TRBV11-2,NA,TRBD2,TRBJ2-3,TGTGCCAGCAGCCAGACTAGCGGGAGGGCCAGGGATACGCAGTATTTT,CASSQTSGRARDTQYF
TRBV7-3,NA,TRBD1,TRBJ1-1,TGTGCCAGCAGCTCAGCAGGGGGTCTCACTGAAGCTTTCTTT,CASSSAGGLTEAFF
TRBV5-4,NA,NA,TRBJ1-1,TGTGCCAGCAGCTTGGGACAGATGAACACTGAAGCTTTCTTT,CASSLGQMNTEAFF
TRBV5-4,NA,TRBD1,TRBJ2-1,TGTGCCAGCAGGTCGACAGGGAACAATGAGCAGTTCTTC,CASRSTGNNEQFF
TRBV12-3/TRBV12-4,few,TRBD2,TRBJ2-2,TGTGCCAGCAGTTGGAGGATGGGTAGCGGGCCTCTTTTT,CASSWRMGSGPLF
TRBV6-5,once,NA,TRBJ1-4,TGTGCCAGCAGTGACTCTCTCGGGGAAAAACTGTTTTTT,CASSDSLGEKLFF
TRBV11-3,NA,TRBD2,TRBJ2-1,TGTGCCAGCAGCTTTCCTTCCGTTGGAGCTAGCGGCTACAATGAGCAGTTCTTC,CASSFPSVGASGYNEQFF
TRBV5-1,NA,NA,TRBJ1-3,TGCGCCAGCAGCACAGGCTCTGGAAACACCATATATTTT,CASSTGSGNTIYF
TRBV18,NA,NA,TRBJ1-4,TGTGCCAGCTCACTGAACGGAGGGGATGTTGAAAAACTGTTTTTT,CASSLNGGDVEKLFF
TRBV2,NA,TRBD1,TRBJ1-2,TGTGCCAGCAGTTTAAACAGGGGTTTCTCGACCGGCTACACCTTC,CASSLNRGFSTGYTF
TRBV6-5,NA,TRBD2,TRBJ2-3,TGTGCCAGCAGTCCGGGACTAGCGGTTGATACGCAGTATTTT,CASSPGLAVDTQYF
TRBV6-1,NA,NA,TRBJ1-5,TGTGCCAGCAGTGATGGGCCCCGCGGGCAGCCCCAGCATTTT,CASSDGPRGQPQHF
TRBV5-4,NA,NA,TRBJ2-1,TGTGCCAGCAGCGCGGGGGCACCGGTGTGGGAGCAGTTCTTC,CASSAGAPVWEQFF
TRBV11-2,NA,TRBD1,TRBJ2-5,TGTGCCAGCAGCTTCAGTATCCGGGACAGCCAAGAGACCCAGTACTTC,CASSFSIRDSQETQYF
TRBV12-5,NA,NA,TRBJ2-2,TGTGCTAGTGGTTCGAGGAACACCGGGGAGCTGTTTTTT,CASGSRNTGELFF
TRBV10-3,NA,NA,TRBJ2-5,TGTGCCACCAGGGCCGGGGAAGAGACCCAGTACTTC,CATRAGEETQYF
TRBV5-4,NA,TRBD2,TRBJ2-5,TGTGCCAGCCGTCGGGAGGCTAACCAAGAGACCCAGTACTTC,CASRREANQETQYF
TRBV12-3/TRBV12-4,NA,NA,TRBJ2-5,TGTGCCAGCAGAAGGGGCGGCCAAGAGACCCAGTACTTC,CASRRGGQETQYF
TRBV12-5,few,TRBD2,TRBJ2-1,TGTGCTAGTGGCCTAAGGACTAGCGGGTCCTACAATGAGCAGTTCTTC,CASGLRTSGSYNEQFF
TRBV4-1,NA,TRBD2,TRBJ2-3,TGCGCCAGCAGCCGGGGTAGCGGGGGAACAGATACGCAGTATTTT,CASSRGSGGTDTQYF
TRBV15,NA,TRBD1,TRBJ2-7,TGTGCCACCAGCAGAGGAGGGACAGGGGGCGGCGAGCAGTACTTC,CATSRGGTGGGEQYF
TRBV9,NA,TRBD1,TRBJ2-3,TGTGCCAGCAGCGTGGGGACAGGGAGTAGCACAGATACGCAGTATTTT,CASSVGTGSSTDTQYF
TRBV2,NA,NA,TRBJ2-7,TGTGCCAGCAGTGGGATTCAGGGGTCCCACGAGCAGTACTTC,CASSGIQGSHEQYF
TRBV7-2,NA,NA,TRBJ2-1,TGTGCCAGCAGCCCGGGGTCCACGAGCGTGTTCTTC,CASSPGSTSVFF
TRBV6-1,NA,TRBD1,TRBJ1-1,TGTGCCAGCAGTGAGGGACAGGCCCTCACTGAAGCTTTCTTT,CASSEGQALTEAFF
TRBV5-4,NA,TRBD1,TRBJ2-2,TGTGCCAGCAGCTTCCAGGGACAGGGGAGCACCGGGGAGCTGTTTTTT,CASSFQGQGSTGELFF
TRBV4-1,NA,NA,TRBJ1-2,TGCGCCAGCAGCACCCCGGCGGAGAACTATGGCTACACCTTC,CASSTPAENYGYTF
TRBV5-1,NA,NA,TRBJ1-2,TGCGCCAGCAGTTTCGGGGTAGGCTACACCTTC,CASSFGVGYTF
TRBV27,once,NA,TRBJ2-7,TGTGCCAGCAGTTTAGGGCCGTCTATCTACGAGCAGTACTTC,CASSLGPSIYEQYF
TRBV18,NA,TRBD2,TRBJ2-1,TGTGCCAGCTCACAAAACACGCTAGCGGGAGGGCCTTTCCAATTCTTC,CASSQNTLAGGPFQFF